One and the same sample provided the 31 T cell receptor beta chains below, sequenced in a study of blood T cell repertoires in COVID-19. Measured with immunoSEQ multiplex PCR; TCRdb has only the in-frame clones, and not every one. Of about 350,000 clones listed, around 90% were seen once; the top ten hold roughly 3%. Material for sequencing was peripheral blood. Receptors were obtained from a woman aged 18-30 years who had recovered from COVID-19.

This clone showed up just once. The chain is built from TRBV6-2 or TRBV6-3 and TRBJ2-7; a possible D gene is TRBD1 (6 bases). V lost 2 bases and J lost 4, with 15 bases in between. Germline loops: CDR1 MNHEY, CDR2 SVGEGT. CDR3 length equals 15 residues. The CDR3 protein is CASSYGEGQSYEQYV. CDR3 in DNA: TGTGCCAGCAGTTACGGGGAAGGACAGTCATACGAGCAGTACGTC.

The chain carries TRBV6-6 and TRBJ1-1; D gene unclear. Germline V gene lookup returns CDR1 MNHNY and CDR2 SVGAGI (reference sequence). V was cut by 7 bases and J by 10 bases, with 16 bases left in between. This CDR3 spans 12 amino acids. CDR3 in DNA: TGTGCCAGCAACCCCCCTAATGCACCAGCTTTCTTT. Translation gives CASNPPNAPAFF.

This clone came up a few times. V is TRBV30 and J is TRBJ2-4, with D perhaps TRBD2 (6 bases). V was trimmed by 0 bases and J by 1 base, leaving 16 bases between them. Germline lookup yields CDR1 GTSNPN and CDR2 SVGIG (reference sequence). The CDR3 runs to 17 residues. The CDR3 is CAWSVGGAGWAKNIQYF. Written as DNA, the CDR3 is TGTGCCTGGAGTGTAGGAGGGGCGGGGTGGGCCAAAAACATTCAGTACTTC.

The chain uses TRBV6-2 or TRBV6-3 and TRBJ2-2; 9 positions match TRBD1. CDR1 and CDR2 from the germline V gene are MNHEY and SVGEGT. The CDR3 is 17 residues long. V shed 0 bases and J 3 bases; nucleotides not matched to a gene: 5. The CDR3 protein is CASSYSPRTGDTGELFF. In DNA form, the CDR3 reads TGTGCCAGCAGTTACTCGCCAAGGACAGGGGACACCGGGGAGCTGTTTTTT.

The V and J genes are TRBV19 and TRBJ1-1; 9 bases line up with TRBD1. V gave up 4 bases and J gave up 5 bases; unmatched junction bases: 5. The CDR3 spans 14 residues. Germline CDR1 is LNHDA and CDR2 is SQIVND (reference sequence). As DNA, the CDR3 is TGTGCCAGTAGTAGGGACAGGGTTGGGACTGAAGCTTTCTTT. As protein: CASSRDRVGTEAFF.

The V gene is TRBV6-6, the J gene TRBJ2-2, with 8 bases lining up with TRBD1. J lost 0 bases, V lost 7 bases, and 7 bases had no gene match. CDR1 and CDR2 from the germline V gene are MNHNY and SVGAGI (reference sequence). The CDR3 runs 16 residues. CDR3 DNA sequence: TGTGCCAGCACCACGGACAGGGCACCGAACACCGGGGAGCTGTTTTTT. As protein: CASTTDRAPNTGELFF.

The chain recombines TRBV29-1 with TRBJ2-1; no firm D call. The ends were cut back, 3 bases at V and 6 bases at J, with 12 bases in the middle. This CDR3 spans 13 amino acids. Germline V gene data show CDR1 as SQVTM and CDR2 as ANQGSEA. CDR3 sequence reads: CSVDGLIGNEQFF. DNA of the CDR3: TGCAGCGTTGATGGGCTAATTGGCAATGAGCAGTTCTTC.

The chain couples TRBV15 to TRBJ2-4; D uncertain. V was clipped by 8 bases and J by 6 bases, with 20 bases between them. Germline-derived CDR1 and CDR2 are LNHNV and YYDKDF (reference sequence). This CDR3 region has 15 residues. The DNA for the CDR3 is TGTGCCACCCGAACCGGTAACGAGCCAGGAAACATTCAGTACTTC. Residues: CATRTGNEPGNIQYF.

CDR3 sequence (DNA): TGTGCCAGCAGCCAGACTAGCTCGGACACCGGGGAGCTGTTTTTT. It translates to CASSQTSSDTGELFF. The genes are TRBV5-4 and TRBJ2-2, with TRBD2 matching over 7 bases. The length of the CDR3 is 15 residues. In germline, CDR1 is SGHNT, CDR2 YYREEE (reference sequence). After removal of 4 bases from V and 3 bases from J, the junction contained 6 bases not matched to a gene. Together with reference TRBV5-4 and TRBJ2-2, the CDR3 gives the full variable domain: ETGVTQSPTHLIKTRGQQVTLRCSSQSGHNTVSWYQQALGQGPQFIFQYYREEENGRGNFPPRFSGLQFPNYSSELNVNALELDDSALYLCASSQTSSDTGELFFGEGSRLTVL.

The chain recombines TRBV30 with TRBJ1-1; D is possibly TRBD1 (6 bases). The CDR3 runs to 17 residues. The germline V gene encodes CDR1 GTSNPN and CDR2 SVGIG (reference sequence). Trimming removed 0 bases from V and 1 base from J, with 18 bases in between. The CDR3 DNA follows: TGTGCCTGGAGTGTAAGGGGGGGGGTCAGCCGGAACACTGAAGCTTTCTTT. Translating gives CAWSVRGGVSRNTEAFF.

J is TRBJ1-1 and V is TRBV27; D is uncertain. The V end lost 3 bases, the J end lost 0 bases, and 5 bases lay between the germline ends. The germline CDR1 and CDR2 sequences are MNHEY and SMNVEV (reference sequence). The CDR3 runs to 13 residues. CDR3 protein: CASSFQLNTEAFF. The CDR3 DNA reads TGTGCCAGCAGTTTTCAATTGAACACTGAAGCTTTCTTT.

This sequence joins TRBV10-3 and TRBJ1-3; TRBD1 agrees at 9 bases. Trimming cost V 5 bases and J 0 bases; bases outside gene matches: 2. Germline assignment: CDR1 ENHRY and CDR2 SYGVKD. The CDR3 is made up of 15 amino acids. The CDR3 region has the DNA TGTGCCATCAGTCCGACAGGGGGCTCTGGAAACACCATATATTTT. Its protein is CAISPTGGSGNTIYF.

The chain carries TRBV7-9 and TRBJ2-3; D may be TRBD1 (5 bases). The germline V and J ends were trimmed by 4 bases and 4 bases, with 18 bases remaining between them. The CDR3 is made up of 16 amino acids. CDR1 and CDR2 (germline): SEHNR, FQNEAQ (reference sequence). This CDR3 is CASSSSGFRVPDTQYF. For the CDR3, the DNA is TGTGCCAGCAGCTCTTCAGGGTTCCGGGTTCCAGATACGCAGTATTTT. Combining the CDR3 with reference TRBV7-9 and TRBJ2-3 gives the whole variable domain DTGVSQNPRHKITKRGQNVTFRCDPISEHNRLYWYRQTLGQGPEFLTYFQNEAQLEKSRLLSDRFSAERPKGSFSTLEIQRTEQGDSAMYLCASSSSGFRVPDTQYFGPGTRLTVL.

V usage is TRBV11-2 and J usage is TRBJ2-1; possible D gene TRBD2, 5 bases. V lost 0 bases and J 7 bases, leaving 7 bases between the germline ends. The CDR3 loop spans 13 amino acids. The germline V gene encodes CDR1 SGHAT and CDR2 FQNNGV. The CDR3 DNA is TGTGCCAGCAGCTTAGAGACGGGGAATGAGCAGTTCTTC. This sequence encodes CASSLETGNEQFF.

The chain employs TRBV9 and TRBJ2-1; 9 bases align to TRBD1. This CDR3 comprises 16 residues. CDR1 is SGDLS and CDR2 is YYNGEE in the germline V gene. V shed 4 bases and J 7 bases; nucleotides not matched to a gene: 12. CDR3: CASSPLGQGLTNEQFF. The DNA for the CDR3 is TGTGCCAGCAGCCCCCTGGGACAGGGACTAACAAATGAGCAGTTCTTC.

On this clone itself: This specimen includes other DNA sequences encoding the same CDR3. The chain employs TRBV7-8 and TRBJ2-2, with 8 bases identical to TRBD2. The CDR3 loop spans 16 amino acids. CDR1 is SGHVS and CDR2 is FQNEAQ in the germline V gene. V lost 1 base to trimming and J lost 2 bases; unmatched junction nucleotides: 3. CDR3 DNA sequence: TGTGCCAGCAGCTTAGGTACTAGCGGTAACACCGGGGAGCTGTTTTTT. The encoded protein is CASSLGTSGNTGELFF.

J is TRBJ2-1 and V is TRBV7-6; 10 nucleotides align to TRBD2. Per the germline V gene, CDR1 is SGHVS and CDR2 is FNYEAQ. The CDR3 is 16 residues long. Losses at the gene ends were 7 bases for V and 0 bases for J; bases not matched to a gene: 6. The CDR3 nucleotides read TGTGCCAGCACTAGAGAGCGGGAGGGCTCCTACAATGAGCAGTTCTTC. This gives the protein CASTREREGSYNEQFF.

J is TRBJ1-3 and V is TRBV28, with unresolved D. This CDR3 has 16 residues. CDR1 is MDHEN, CDR2 SYDVKM, per germline. Trimming removed 6 bases at V and 3 bases at J, with 18 bases between. The CDR3 DNA reads TGTGCCAGCAGGCCCTCGGGGAGAACTATTGGAAACACCATATATTTT. This encodes CASRPSGRTIGNTIYF.

In DNA, the CDR3 is TGTGCCAGCAGTGTGACGGGAGAAGGTAATGAGCAGTTCTTC. Its protein is CASSVTGEGNEQFF. This sequence joins TRBV6-4 and TRBJ2-1; D perhaps matches TRBD2 (6 bases). The CDR3 is 14 residues long. Germline lookup yields CDR1 MRHNA and CDR2 SNTAGT. V was trimmed by 4 bases and J by 7 bases, leaving 14 bases between them.

The chain has TRBV3-1 (or the pseudogene TRBV3-2) and TRBJ2-5, with D maybe TRBD1 (6 bases). The CDR3 length is 14 residues. Germline V gives CDR1 LGHDT, CDR2 YNNKEL (reference sequence). Trimming took off 2 bases at V and 4 bases at J, with 11 bases between the two ends. DNA of the CDR3: TGTGCCAGCAGCCAACCAGGACAGTTAGAGACCCAGTACTTC. Translation gives CASSQPGQLETQYF.

CDR3 sequence: CASSLGLAGGPGTDTQYF. In DNA, the CDR3 is TGTGCCAGCAGCTTGGGACTAGCGGGAGGGCCGGGCACAGATACGCAGTATTTT. The chain has TRBV5-4 and TRBJ2-3; 14 nucleotides agree with TRBD2. The CDR3 contains 18 residues. After removal of 0 bases from V and 1 base from J, the junction contained 4 bases not matched to a gene. CDR1 is SGHNT, CDR2 YYREEE, per germline (reference sequence).

This sequence joins TRBV11-3 and TRBJ2-7, with a possible D match to TRBD2 (5 bases). The CDR3 length is 15 residues. Looked up from germline, CDR1 is SGHNT and CDR2 is YENEEA. V lost 5 bases to trimming and J lost 0 bases, with 14 bases between them. The CDR3 sequence is CASSLEAPSSYEQYV. DNA of the CDR3: TGTGCCAGCAGCCTGGAGGCGCCGAGCTCCTACGAGCAGTACGTC.

The chain recombines TRBV7-2 with TRBJ2-7, with TRBD1 matching 8 bases. The CDR3 totals 17 residues. Trimming cost V 0 bases and J 0 bases; bases outside gene matches: 7. Germline loops: CDR1 SGHTA, CDR2 FQGNSA. The CDR3 sequence is CASSLALQGGYSYEQYV. The CDR3 DNA sequence: TGTGCCAGCAGCTTAGCGTTACAGGGGGGATACTCCTACGAGCAGTACGTC.

The chain joins TRBV5-1 to TRBJ2-1, with 11 bases fitting TRBD2. V was clipped by 4 bases and J by 5 bases; unmatched bases: 5. The CDR3 has 15 residues. Germline CDR1 reads SGHRS; CDR2 reads YFSETQ. CDR3 nucleotide sequence: TGCGCCAGCAGCAGTGGGACTAGCGGACACAATGAGCAGTTCTTC. It yields the protein CASSSGTSGHNEQFF.

J is TRBJ1-3 and V is TRBV7-9; 9 bases align to TRBD1. This CDR3 spans 18 amino acids. Germline V gene lookup returns CDR1 SEHNR and CDR2 FQNEAQ (reference sequence). V was pared by 5 bases and J by 1 base, with 12 bases of the junction left unmatched. In nucleotides, the CDR3 is TGTGCCAGCAGCATTGCCGCCGGGACAGGGAGATCTGGAAACACCATATATTTT. Protein sequence: CASSIAAGTGRSGNTIYF.

The chain links TRBV19 to TRBJ1-2; D unresolved. The CDR3 is 12 amino acids. V lost 1 base, J lost 8 bases, and 8 bases lay in between. CDR1 is LNHDA, CDR2 SQIVND, per germline (reference sequence). CDR3 coding DNA: TGTGCCAGTAGTATAGCCCCAAGCGGCTACACCTTC. This encodes CASSIAPSGYTF.

This sequence joins TRBV11-2 and TRBJ2-7, with 8 bases fitting TRBD1. Germline lookup yields CDR1 SGHAT and CDR2 FQNNGV. The CDR3 length is 14 residues. V gave up 3 bases and J gave up 5 bases; unmatched junction bases: 6. This CDR3 is CASSLREDRDEQYV. In DNA, the CDR3 is TGTGCCAGCAGCTTGAGGGAGGACAGGGACGAGCAGTACGTC.

This rearrangement joins TRBV27 to TRBJ1-2; 7 bases match TRBD1. CDR1 and CDR2 (germline): MNHEY, SMNVEV (reference sequence). J was trimmed by 4 bases and V by 8 bases; bases with no gene match: 13. This CDR3 comprises 15 residues. In DNA, the CDR3 is TGTGCCAGCGCAAACCGGGACAGCACCGTCTATGGCTACACCTTC. Encoded protein: CASANRDSTVYGYTF.

The genes are TRBV5-8 and TRBJ1-4, with D maybe TRBD1 (5 bases). The CDR3 runs to 16 residues. Germline V CDR1 and CDR2: SGHTS, YDEGEE. V dropped 0 bases and J dropped 1 base, with 10 bases sitting between them. The CDR3 loop is CASSLGSTVTNEKLFF. For the CDR3, the DNA is TGTGCCAGCAGCTTGGGGTCGACAGTAACTAATGAAAAACTGTTTTTT.

The gene calls are TRBV7-7 and TRBJ2-2, with TRBD2 matching 16 bases. CDR1 SSHAT and CDR2 FNYEAQ come from the germline V gene (reference sequence). The CDR3 totals 17 residues. The trim removed 5 bases at V and 5 bases at J, leaving 5 bases unmatched. In nucleotides, the CDR3 is TGTGCCAGCAGCCAGGGACTAGCGGGAGGGCGGACCGGGGAGCTGTTTTTT. Its translation: CASSQGLAGGRTGELFF.

This chain links TRBV9 with TRBJ2-4; no firm D call. This CDR3 contains 15 residues. CDR1 and CDR2 (germline): SGDLS, YYNGEE. Trimming removed 0 bases from V and 10 bases from J, with 17 bases in between. CDR3 residues: CASSVDSRPSGIQYF. As DNA, the CDR3 is TGTGCCAGCAGCGTAGATAGTCGACCCTCAGGTATTCAGTACTTC. Complete variable domain (other parts from reference TRBV9 and TRBJ2-4): DSGVTQTPKHLITATGQRVTLRCSPRSGDLSVYWYQQSLDQGLQFLIQYYNGEERAKGNILERFSAQQFPDLHSELNLSSLELGDSALYFCASSVDSRPSGIQYFGAGTRLSVL.